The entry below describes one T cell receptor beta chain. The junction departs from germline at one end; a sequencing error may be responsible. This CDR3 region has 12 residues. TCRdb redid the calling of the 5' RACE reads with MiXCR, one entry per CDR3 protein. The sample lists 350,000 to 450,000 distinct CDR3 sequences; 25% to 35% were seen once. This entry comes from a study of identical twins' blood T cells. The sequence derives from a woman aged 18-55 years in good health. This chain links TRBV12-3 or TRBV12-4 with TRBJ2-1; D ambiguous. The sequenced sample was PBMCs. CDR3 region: CASSLLVMEQLF. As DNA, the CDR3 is TGTGCCAGCAGTTTGTTGGTAATGGAGCAGCTCTTC.